This T cell receptor beta chain was sequenced for a study of CXCR3-negative and CXCR3-positive naive CD8 T cells. Across the study: Each library held about 1.5 +/- 0.3 million TRB reads, 120 million to 150 million in total.

This clonotype registers medium-sized by frequency. No antigen is known for it. Regarding the study as a whole: The study found more hydrophobic TRB CDR3s in CXCR3-positive naive cells than in CXCR3-negative naive cells. Naive CXCR3-negative cells resembled naive CXCR3-positive cells in TRBV-TRBJ usage; memory cells differed. Diversity was high in both naive subsets and much lower in memory cells.

The germline V gene has CDR1 SQVTM and CDR2 ANQGSEA. The CDR3 spans 14 residues. The libraries of TRB cDNA were prepared using 5' RACE with UMI labels. TCRdb reprocessed the 5' RACE reads, keeping one entry per CDR3 protein, no DNA. The sample includes about 5,200 distinct CDR3 sequences. Sequenced sample: naive CXCR3+ CD8+ T cells from blood. The subset denotes: CD45RO-CCR7+CD27+CD95- naive CD8+ T cells expressing CXCR3 (TNR3+). This clonotype originated in a human donor in good health. Some clones in this sample may be carry-over from other donors' samples. This rearrangement joins TRBV29-1 to TRBJ1-1. CDR3 sequence: CSVEDPGQSTEAFF.